The rows below give T cell receptor beta chains drawn from one sample of a study of Tregs in tolerant kidney transplant recipients. Assay: immunoSEQ multiplex PCR; the TCRdb copy retains only in-frame clones and omits some. The data show about 110,000 clones, around 89% seen once. This sample comprised CD4+ T cells from blood, obtained before the transplant. Receptors originate from a human donor who received a combined kidney and bone marrow transplant. Both conserved end residues are part of each CDR3. A D gene is named only where the DNA matches it firmly. Clone size, where shown, is once, few, many, or a class for clones that have expanded.

cdr3_aa: CASSPGLAGGLRGTDTQYF
cdr3_nt: TGTGCCAGCAGCCCTGGACTAGCGGGAGGGCTGCGCGGCACAGATACGCAGTATTTT
j_call: TRBJ2-3
d_call: TRBD2
v_call: TRBV11-2
clone_size: NA

cdr3_aa: CASSPRTGARSGANVLTF
cdr3_nt: TGTGCCAGCAGCCCCCGGACAGGGGCCCGCTCTGGGGCCAACGTCCTGACTTTC
j_call: TRBJ2-6
d_call: TRBD1
v_call: TRBV7-6
clone_size: NA

cdr3_aa: CASARDRVSEEQFF
cdr3_nt: TGTGCCAGCGCCCGAGACAGGGTTTCAGAAGAGCAGTTCTTC
j_call: TRBJ2-1
d_call: TRBD1
v_call: TRBV6-4
clone_size: NA

cdr3_aa: CASSKVLAYEQYF
cdr3_nt: TGTGCCAGCAGCAAAGTGCTAGCCTACGAGCAGTACTTC
j_call: TRBJ2-7
d_call: NA
v_call: TRBV21-1
clone_size: once

cdr3_aa: CASSLNLRETQYF
cdr3_nt: TGTGCCAGCAGTTTAAACCTAAGAGAGACCCAGTACTTC
j_call: TRBJ2-5
d_call: NA
v_call: TRBV28
clone_size: NA

cdr3_aa: CASSPNDRGYGYTF
cdr3_nt: TGTGCCAGCAGTCCGAACGACAGGGGCTATGGCTACACCTTC
j_call: TRBJ1-2
d_call: TRBD1
v_call: TRBV28
clone_size: NA

cdr3_aa: CSGPDTNGDEQFF
cdr3_nt: TGCAGCGGCCCCGACACGAACGGGGATGAGCAGTTCTTC
j_call: TRBJ2-1
d_call: NA
v_call: TRBV29-1
clone_size: NA

cdr3_aa: CASRSTKTGELFF
cdr3_nt: TGTGCCAGCCGGAGCACCAAGACCGGGGAGCTGTTTTTT
j_call: TRBJ2-2
d_call: NA
v_call: TRBV19
clone_size: NA

cdr3_aa: CASSPRTGGSYEQYF
cdr3_nt: TGTGCCAGCAGCCCTCGGACAGGGGGGTCCTACGAGCAGTACTTC
j_call: TRBJ2-7
d_call: TRBD1
v_call: TRBV7-6
clone_size: NA

cdr3_aa: CASSPETEAAYNEQFF
cdr3_nt: TGTGCCAGCAGCCCCGAGACCGAGGCCGCATACAATGAGCAGTTCTTC
j_call: TRBJ2-1
d_call: NA
v_call: TRBV5-4
clone_size: NA

cdr3_aa: CASSMQGSWAYEQYF
cdr3_nt: TGTGCCAGTAGTATGCAGGGGAGTTGGGCCTACGAGCAGTACTTC
j_call: TRBJ2-7
d_call: NA
v_call: TRBV19
clone_size: once

cdr3_aa: CASSEPGQETQYF
cdr3_nt: TGTGCCAGCAGCGAGCCCGGCCAAGAGACCCAGTACTTC
j_call: TRBJ2-5
d_call: NA
v_call: TRBV9
clone_size: NA

cdr3_aa: CASSIVSLQGSGGYTF
cdr3_nt: TGTGCCAGTAGTATAGTTTCCCTACAGGGCTCGGGAGGCTACACCTTC
j_call: TRBJ1-2
d_call: NA
v_call: TRBV19
clone_size: once

cdr3_aa: CAISEGLGVLGEQYF
cdr3_nt: TGTGCCATCAGTGAGGGGCTAGGGGTTTTGGGGGAGCAGTACTTC
j_call: TRBJ2-7
d_call: NA
v_call: TRBV10-3
clone_size: NA

cdr3_aa: CASSSGLAGGPPQFF
cdr3_nt: TGTGCCAGCAGCTCTGGACTAGCGGGGGGCCCCCCCCAGTTCTTC
j_call: TRBJ2-1
d_call: TRBD2
v_call: TRBV5-4
clone_size: once

cdr3_aa: CASSPRGKISNQPQHF
cdr3_nt: TGTGCCAGCAGCCCAAGGGGCAAAATCAGCAATCAGCCCCAGCATTTT
j_call: TRBJ1-5
d_call: NA
v_call: TRBV7-8
clone_size: NA

cdr3_aa: CASSLTGRSNQPQHF
cdr3_nt: TGTGCCAGCAGTCTGACAGGACGTAGCAATCAGCCCCAGCATTTT
j_call: TRBJ1-5
d_call: NA
v_call: TRBV2
clone_size: few

cdr3_aa: CASSSRAGPYEQYF
cdr3_nt: TGTGCCAGCAGCTCACGGGCAGGGCCCTACGAGCAGTACTTC
j_call: TRBJ2-7
d_call: NA
v_call: TRBV5-4
clone_size: few

cdr3_aa: CASSPGQPYGYTF
cdr3_nt: TGTGCCAGCAGCCCGGGACAGCCGTATGGCTACACCTTC
j_call: TRBJ1-2
d_call: TRBD1
v_call: TRBV7-6
clone_size: NA

cdr3_aa: CASGGGMNTEAFF
cdr3_nt: TGTGCCAGCGGGGGGGGCATGAACACTGAAGCTTTCTTT
j_call: TRBJ1-1
d_call: NA
v_call: TRBV28
clone_size: once

cdr3_aa: CASSGRQGLGDEQYF
cdr3_nt: TGTGCCAGCAGCGGCAGACAGGGTTTGGGCGACGAGCAGTACTTC
j_call: TRBJ2-7
d_call: TRBD1
v_call: TRBV7-2
clone_size: few

cdr3_aa: CASSQAGLATTDTQYF
cdr3_nt: TGCGCCAGCAGCCAAGCGGGACTAGCGACTACAGATACGCAGTATTTT
j_call: TRBJ2-3
d_call: TRBD2
v_call: TRBV4-1
clone_size: NA

cdr3_aa: CASSPKDRGHTEAFF
cdr3_nt: TGTGCCAGCTCACCCAAGGACAGGGGGCATACTGAAGCTTTCTTT
j_call: TRBJ1-1
d_call: TRBD1
v_call: TRBV18
clone_size: NA

cdr3_aa: CASSFRGGDNSPLHF
cdr3_nt: TGCGCCAGCAGCTTTCGAGGGGGCGATAATTCACCCCTCCACTTT
j_call: TRBJ1-6
d_call: TRBD1
v_call: TRBV5-1
clone_size: few

cdr3_aa: CASSPGRHGNGYTF
cdr3_nt: TGTGCCAGCAGTCCCGGCCGGCACGGGAATGGCTACACCTTC
j_call: TRBJ1-2
d_call: NA
v_call: TRBV2
clone_size: NA

cdr3_aa: CASSSSSYEQYF
cdr3_nt: TGTGCCAGCAGCTCTAGCTCCTACGAGCAGTACTTC
j_call: TRBJ2-7
d_call: NA
v_call: TRBV5-8
clone_size: NA

cdr3_aa: CASSLNPLAGRYEQFF
cdr3_nt: TGTGCCAGCAGCTTAAATCCGTTGGCGGGGAGATATGAGCAGTTCTTC
j_call: TRBJ2-1
d_call: NA
v_call: TRBV7-9
clone_size: NA

cdr3_aa: CASSYGVSQETQYF
cdr3_nt: TGTGCCAGCAGTTACGGTGTCAGTCAAGAGACCCAGTACTTC
j_call: TRBJ2-5
d_call: NA
v_call: TRBV6-6
clone_size: NA

cdr3_aa: CASRHSWLAANTGELFF
cdr3_nt: TGCGCCAGCAGGCACAGTTGGCTAGCGGCGAACACCGGGGAGCTGTTTTTT
j_call: TRBJ2-2
d_call: TRBD2
v_call: TRBV4-1
clone_size: NA

cdr3_aa: CATSRPGLAAQGTGELFF
cdr3_nt: TGTGCCACCAGCAGACCTGGACTAGCGGCCCAGGGAACCGGGGAGCTGTTTTTT
j_call: TRBJ2-2
d_call: TRBD2
v_call: TRBV15
clone_size: NA